The 24 T cell receptor beta chains below come from one sample, sequenced in a study of cytotoxic CD8 clonotypes in ibrutinib-treated CLL. Data came from immunoSEQ multiplex PCR; TCRdb stores just in-frame clones and leaves some out. In the table there are about 57,000 clones, around 55% of which are singletons. Specimen: PBMCs, collected after 24 months of ibrutinib treatment. The receptors here all came from a human donor with chronic lymphocytic leukemia.

This clone was detected once. V gene TRBV5-1 combines with J gene TRBJ2-7; TRBD1 aligns across 7 bases. J lost 0 bases, V lost 1 base, and 4 bases had no gene match. CDR1 and CDR2 from the germline V gene are SGHRS and YFSETQ. The CDR3 spans 15 residues. CDR3 region: CASSLFRDSSYEQYF. CDR3 coding DNA: TGCGCCAGCAGCTTGTTCCGGGACAGCTCCTACGAGCAGTACTTC.

This clone came up a few times. The chain joins TRBV2 to TRBJ2-5, with D possibly being TRBD1 (7 bases). The CDR3 is 16 amino acids. CDR1 and CDR2 from the germline V gene are SNHLY and FYNNEI. The ends were cut back, 0 bases at V and 5 bases at J, with 16 bases in the middle. CDR3 bases: TGTGCCAGCAGTGAAGCGCTAGGAGGGGGCTGGGAGACCCAGTACTTC. It is translated as CASSEALGGGWETQYF.

This chain connects TRBV5-1 to TRBJ2-3; 7 bases fit TRBD2. Germline V gives CDR1 SGHRS, CDR2 YFSETQ. The trim removed 0 bases at V and 7 bases at J, leaving 5 bases unmatched. The CDR3 totals 14 residues. For the CDR3, the DNA is TGCGCCAGCAGCTTGGATCGGGGGACTAATACGCAGTATTTT. Its translation is CASSLDRGTNTQYF.

J is TRBJ1-1 and V is TRBV30; TRBD1 agrees at 7 bases. The V and J ends lost 0 bases and 8 bases, in that order; junction bases with no gene match: 6. The CDR3 contains 13 residues. The germline gives CDR1 GTSNPN, CDR2 SVGIG (reference sequence). The CDR3 nucleotides are TGTGCCTGGAGTGTAAATGGAGGGGGCGAAGCTTTCTTT. The encoded protein is CAWSVNGGGEAFF.

The gene calls are TRBV6-6 and TRBJ1-3; D gene unclear. There are 14 residues in the CDR3. Germline V gene sequence: CDR1 MNHNY, CDR2 SVGAGI (reference sequence). The V and J ends lost 4 bases and 0 bases respectively, with 7 bases between them. The CDR3 region has the DNA TGTGCCAGCAGTTCGACCCCCTCTGGAAACACCATATATTTT. Translating it yields CASSSTPSGNTIYF.

The chain is built from TRBV18 and TRBJ2-7; 7 nucleotides align to TRBD1. J was trimmed by 9 bases and V by 3 bases; bases with no gene match: 17. Looked up from germline, CDR1 is KGHSH and CDR2 is LQKENI. This CDR3 contains 16 residues. This CDR3 reads CASSPSLQGRALVQYF. The CDR3 nucleotides are TGTGCCAGCTCACCGAGCCTACAGGGGCGGGCATTGGTGCAGTACTTC.

The CDR3 spells CSVAGGPSTDTQYF. CDR3 DNA: TGCAGCGTTGCGGGCGGGCCTAGCACAGATACGCAGTATTTT. The chain combines TRBV29-1 with TRBJ2-3; D is possibly TRBD2 (5 bases). V gave up 4 bases and J gave up 0 bases, with 11 bases separating them. CDR1 and CDR2 from the germline V gene are SQVTM and ANQGSEA. CDR3 length: 14 amino acids.

Regarding this clone: A much larger clone lies one base from this, so it may be a read error. This sequence joins TRBV6-5 and TRBJ1-2, with D unresolved. This CDR3 has 14 amino acids. V dropped 5 bases and J dropped 3 bases, with 13 bases sitting between them. The germline V gene has CDR1 MNHEY and CDR2 SVGAGI. The CDR3 coding sequence is TGTGCCAGCAGTGAAATGGCAAACTACTATGGCTACACCTTC. This gives the protein CASSEMANYYGYTF.

This clone occurred many times. This chain uses TRBV6-1 with TRBJ2-1, with 10 positions matching TRBD2. Germline trimming cut 7 bases from V and 4 bases from J; bases unmatched to any gene: 7. In germline, CDR1 is MNHNS, CDR2 SASEGT. The CDR3 consists of 15 residues. CDR3 in DNA: TGTGCCAGCACCCTTAGCGGGGGGTTTTACAATGAGCAGTTCTTC. Translated, it gives CASTLSGGFYNEQFF.

V is TRBV10-1 and J is TRBJ1-1, with 9 bases aligning to TRBD1. This CDR3 has 14 residues. Looked up from germline, CDR1 is WNHNN and CDR2 is SYGVQD (reference sequence). The ends lost 4 bases at V and 5 bases at J; junction bases unmatched: 5. The CDR3 DNA sequence: TGCGCCAGCAGTGCCGGGACAGGGAGAACTGAAGCTTTCTTT. Protein product: CASSAGTGRTEAFF.

The gene calls are TRBV10-3 and TRBJ2-7, with D tentatively TRBD2 (6 bases). Germline CDR1 ENHRY, CDR2 SYGVKD. The CDR3 spans 10 residues. Trimming pared 8 bases from V and 5 bases from J, leaving 7 bases between. CDR3 loop: CAIRENEQYV. Written as DNA, the CDR3 is TGTGCCATCCGGGAGAACGAGCAGTACGTC.

This clone was found many times. The chain recombines TRBV5-4 with TRBJ1-6, with D unclear. Germline loops: CDR1 SGHNT, CDR2 YYREEE (reference sequence). Trimming shortened V by 4 bases and J by 11 bases, and 13 bases separated the two germline ends. This CDR3 region has 13 residues. This chain's CDR3 is CASSPALGTPLHF. DNA of the CDR3: TGTGCCAGCAGCCCGGCCCTTGGTACACCCCTCCACTTT.

This clone has a handful of counts. The chain combines TRBV29-1 with TRBJ2-3; 9 positions agree with TRBD2. The trim removed 6 bases at V and 2 bases at J, leaving 3 bases unmatched. This CDR3 contains 13 residues. The germline V gene encodes CDR1 SQVTM and CDR2 ANQGSEA. CDR3 region: CSVASGNTDTQYF. The CDR3 DNA sequence: TGCAGCGTGGCTAGCGGGAACACAGATACGCAGTATTTT.

The V and J genes are TRBV11-2 and TRBJ1-6, with 8 bases lining up with TRBD1. The CDR3 is made up of 15 amino acids. V lost 3 bases to trimming and J lost 10 bases; unmatched junction nucleotides: 8. Germline V gene lookup returns CDR1 SGHAT and CDR2 FQNNGV. CDR3 nucleotide sequence: TGTGCCAGCAGCTTTGGTTACAGGGGGGACTCACCCCTCCACTTT. This codes for CASSFGYRGDSPLHF.

The gene calls are TRBV7-6 and TRBJ2-2, with D uncertain. The CDR3 is made up of 14 amino acids. V was pared by 1 base and J by 5 bases, with 8 bases between. Looked up from germline, CDR1 is SGHVS and CDR2 is FNYEAQ. CDR3 in amino acids: CASSLVSETGELFF. Written as DNA, the CDR3 is TGTGCCAGCAGCTTAGTGTCAGAAACCGGGGAGCTGTTTTTT.

This clone came up many times. The chain has TRBV28 and TRBJ2-7; TRBD2 matches at 13 bases. V was pared by 6 bases and J by 4 bases, with 6 bases of the junction left unmatched. This CDR3 comprises 15 residues. Per the germline V gene, CDR1 is MDHEN and CDR2 is SYDVKM. This chain's CDR3 is CASRRTSGRAYEQYF. CDR3 DNA: TGTGCCAGCAGGCGTACTAGCGGGAGGGCATACGAGCAGTACTTC.

This clone was seen many times. The chain joins TRBV2 to TRBJ2-1; TRBD2 aligns across 12 bases. Looked up from germline, CDR1 is SNHLY and CDR2 is FYNNEI. CDR3 length equals 13 residues. The V and J ends lost 5 bases and 9 bases, in that order; junction bases with no gene match: 2. CDR3 sequence (DNA): TGTGCCAGCAGTCGGGGACTAGCGGGTGAGCAGTTCTTC. This codes for CASSRGLAGEQFF.

The V gene is TRBV30, the J gene TRBJ2-1; TRBD2 aligns across 11 bases. V shed 1 base, J shed 0 bases, and the junction held 5 bases outside the gene matches. Germline V lookup: CDR1 GTSNPN, CDR2 SVGIG (reference sequence). The CDR3 consists of 17 residues. The CDR3 reads CAWSATSGGFSYNEQFF. The CDR3 DNA is TGTGCCTGGAGTGCCACTAGCGGGGGTTTCTCCTACAATGAGCAGTTCTTC.

This clone occurred once. The V call is TRBV11-2, the J call TRBJ2-1, with 9 bases that match TRBD2. This CDR3 has 14 amino acids. The germline V gene encodes CDR1 SGHAT and CDR2 FQNNGV. V dropped 5 bases and J dropped 8; count of bases not matched to a gene: 7. This CDR3 is CASSVGRLADEQFF. For the CDR3, the DNA is TGTGCCAGCAGCGTAGGGAGACTAGCGGATGAGCAGTTCTTC. Combining the CDR3 with reference TRBV11-2 and TRBJ2-1 gives the whole variable domain EAGVAQSPRYKIIEKRQSVAFWCNPISGHATLYWYQQILGQGPKLLIQFQNNGVVDDSQLPKDRFSAERLKGVDSTLKIQPAKLEDSAVYLCASSVGRLADEQFFGPGTRLTVL.

This chain links TRBV14 with TRBJ2-1; D gene uncertain. V was pared by 3 bases and J by 6 bases, with 9 bases between. This CDR3 region has 13 residues. Germline CDR1 and CDR2: SGHDN and FVKESK. CDR3: CASSHRLRNEQFF. The CDR3 region has the DNA TGTGCCAGCAGCCACAGACTCCGCAATGAGCAGTTCTTC. Supplemented by reference TRBV14 and TRBJ2-1, the full variable domain reads EAGVTQFPSHSVIEKGQTVTLRCDPISGHDNLYWYRRVMGKEIKFLLHFVKESKQDESGMPNNRFLAERTGGTYSTLKVQPAELEDSGVYFCASSHRLRNEQFFGPGTRLTVL.

The chain couples TRBV5-1 to TRBJ2-1; D gene unclear. Germline V gives CDR1 SGHRS, CDR2 YFSETQ. The length of the CDR3 is 14 residues. V gave up 4 bases and J gave up 5 bases, with 13 bases separating them. CDR3: CASSPPGRNNEQFF. The CDR3 DNA is TGCGCCAGCAGCCCCCCCGGCCGGAACAATGAGCAGTTCTTC.

This chain connects TRBV5-1 to TRBJ1-5, with D uncertain. The germline CDR1 and CDR2 sequences are SGHRS and YFSETQ. This CDR3 spans 14 amino acids. V was shortened by 1 base and J by 2 bases, with 7 bases between the two germline ends. The CDR3 bases are TGCGCCAGCAGCTTGTCCGGGGGCAATCAGCCCCAGCATTTT. Its translation: CASSLSGGNQPQHF.

The chain carries TRBV28 and TRBJ1-1, with a tentative D call TRBD1 (6 bases). The germline V gene encodes CDR1 MDHEN and CDR2 SYDVKM. The CDR3 has 15 amino acids. Trimming took off 5 bases at V and 4 bases at J, with 17 bases between the two ends. CDR3 DNA: TGTGCCAGCAGTCTAAGGGGGGCGATGAGCACTGAAGCTTTCTTT. This codes for CASSLRGAMSTEAFF.

This clone was counted between two and nine times. V and J are TRBV18 and TRBJ2-5, with D possibly being TRBD2 (5 bases). Germline CDR1 and CDR2: KGHSH and LQKENI. The CDR3 is 14 amino acids. V was clipped by 0 bases and J by 4 bases, with 9 bases between them. DNA of the CDR3: TGTGCCAGCTCACCACCGGGAGTGAGAGAGACCCAGTACTTC. Its protein product is CASSPPGVRETQYF. Based on the CDR3 plus reference TRBV18 and TRBJ2-5, the full variable domain is NAGVMQNPRHLVRRRGQEARLRCSPMKGHSHVYWYRQLPEEGLKFMVYLQKENIIDESGMPKERFSAEFPKEGPSILRIQQVVRGDSAAYFCASSPPGVRETQYFGPGTRLLVL.